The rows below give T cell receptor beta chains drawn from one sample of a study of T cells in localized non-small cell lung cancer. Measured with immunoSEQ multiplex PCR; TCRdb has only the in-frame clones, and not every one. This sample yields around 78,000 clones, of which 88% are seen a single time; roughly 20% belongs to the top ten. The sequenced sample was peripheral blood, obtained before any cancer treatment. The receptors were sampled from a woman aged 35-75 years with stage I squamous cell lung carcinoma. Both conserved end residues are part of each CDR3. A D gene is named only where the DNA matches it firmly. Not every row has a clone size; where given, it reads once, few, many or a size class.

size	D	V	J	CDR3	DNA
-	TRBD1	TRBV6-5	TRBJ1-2	CASSRTGNYGYTF	TGTGCCAGCAGCAGGACAGGAAACTATGGCTACACCTTC
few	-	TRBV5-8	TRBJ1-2	CASRRKDRSLDGYTF	TGTGCCAGCAGGCGAAAGGACAGATCTCTGGATGGCTACACCTTC
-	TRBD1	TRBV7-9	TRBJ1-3	CASSLGQGASSGNTIYF	TGTGCCAGCAGCTTGGGACAGGGGGCTTCCTCTGGAAACACCATATATTTT
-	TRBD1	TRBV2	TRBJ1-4	CASRVQGAGEKLFF	TGTGCCAGCAGGGTACAGGGGGCGGGTGAAAAACTGTTTTTT
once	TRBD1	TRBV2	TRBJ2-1	CASSSGTGGWDEQFF	TGTGCCAGCAGTTCCGGGACAGGGGGCTGGGATGAGCAGTTCTTC
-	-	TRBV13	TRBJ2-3	CASSLGAGLTDTQYF	TGTGCCAGCAGCTTGGGGGCGGGACTCACAGATACGCAGTATTTT
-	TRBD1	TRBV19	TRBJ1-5	CASSTVGTGGNQPQHF	TGTGCCAGTAGTACTGTCGGGACAGGGGGCAATCAGCCCCAGCATTTT
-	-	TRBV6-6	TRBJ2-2	CASSQTPRRELFF	TGTGCCAGCAGTCAAACCCCGAGGAGGGAGCTGTTTTTT
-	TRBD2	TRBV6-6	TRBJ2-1	CASRSSGGGMDEQFF	TGTGCCAGCCGCTCTAGCGGGGGAGGGATGGATGAGCAGTTCTTC
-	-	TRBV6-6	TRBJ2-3	CASSQQDLDTQYF	TGTGCCAGCAGTCAACAGGACTTAGATACGCAGTATTTT
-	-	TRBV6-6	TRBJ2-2	CASSLASTNTGELFF	TGTGCCAGCAGTTTAGCGAGTACGAACACCGGGGAGCTGTTTTTT
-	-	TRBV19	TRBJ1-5	CASSTTDYSNQPQHF	TGTGCCAGTAGTACCACAGATTATAGCAATCAGCCCCAGCATTTT
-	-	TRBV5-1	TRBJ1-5	CASSLTGSNQPQHF	TGCGCCAGCAGCTTGACAGGGTCCAATCAGCCCCAGCATTTT
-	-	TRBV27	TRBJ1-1	CASGHTEAFF	TGTGCCAGCGGGCACACTGAAGCTTTCTTT
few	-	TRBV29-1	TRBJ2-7	CSVHLAQDGEQYF	TGCAGCGTCCACCTAGCCCAGGACGGCGAGCAGTACTTC
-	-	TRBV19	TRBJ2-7	CASSIVGVSYEQYF	TGTGCCAGTAGTATCGTCGGCGTCTCCTACGAGCAGTACTTC
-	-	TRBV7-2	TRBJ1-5	CASSAQGRLNQPQHF	TGTGCCAGCAGCGCCCAGGGACGGCTCAATCAGCCCCAGCATTTT